A single sample is the source of the 32 T cell receptor beta chains below, sequenced in a study of cytomegalovirus exposure and HLA in healthy donors (dated by TCRdb to about 2017). The library was obtained by the immunoSEQ multiplex PCR assay. For the multiplex PCR, a mixture combining 60 forward primers for TCR Vbeta segments and 13 reverse primers for TCR Jbeta segments was used. Drawn from immuneACCESS, this table holds only the in-frame rearrangements with V and J called that TCRdb kept. Clones are partly lost; checked studies trace under half to an unresolved V gene and leave the rest unexplained. The sample table records some 130,000 clones; around 77% of these occur just once. The ten biggest clones cover about 4.4% of the sample. The specimen sequenced was PBMCs. The source is a man aged 25-45 years in good health.

The gene calls are TRBV6-5 and TRBJ2-7; 8 nucleotides align to TRBD1. The CDR3 consists of 11 residues. The germline V gene encodes CDR1 MNHEY and CDR2 SVGAGI. J was trimmed by 5 bases and V by 8 bases; bases with no gene match: 2. CDR3 sequence reads: CASDRGHEQYF. CDR3 bases: TGTGCCAGCGACAGGGGCCACGAGCAGTACTTC.

This chain links TRBV28 with TRBJ1-2; 8 bases map to TRBD1. Germline V gives CDR1 MDHEN, CDR2 SYDVKM. After removal of 8 bases from V and 8 bases from J, the junction contained 13 bases not matched to a gene. The CDR3 is made up of 14 amino acids. This chain's CDR3 is CASGGAGGTGGYTF. CDR3 nucleotide sequence: TGTGCCAGCGGGGGAGCAGGGGGCACGGGAGGCTACACCTTC.

This clone was observed a few times. The genes are TRBV5-6 and TRBJ2-7, with TRBD2 matching over 8 bases. Germline V gives CDR1 SGHDT, CDR2 YYEEEE. The V and J ends lost 4 bases and 7 bases, in that order; junction bases with no gene match: 7. The CDR3 loop spans 13 amino acids. Here the CDR3 DNA reads TGTGCCAGCAGCATAGGACTAGCTCGGGAGCAGTACTTC. This encodes CASSIGLAREQYF.

The V and J genes are TRBV28 and TRBJ1-2; possible D gene TRBD1, 5 bases. Trimming pared 1 base from V and 4 bases from J, leaving 10 bases between. The CDR3 contains 14 residues. Germline CDR1 reads MDHEN; CDR2 reads SYDVKM. The CDR3 DNA is TGTGCCAGCAGTTTATCCCCCGACAGCTATGGCTACACCTTC. Encoded protein: CASSLSPDSYGYTF.

The V and J genes are TRBV29-1 and TRBJ2-1; D not resolved. This CDR3 has 13 residues. The V and J ends lost 5 bases and 0 bases respectively, with 8 bases between them. Germline lookup yields CDR1 SQVTM and CDR2 ANQGSEA. DNA of the CDR3: TGCAGCGTTTCAGGAAGCTCCTACAATGAGCAGTTCTTC. Amino acid sequence: CSVSGSSYNEQFF.

This clone has just a few counts. The chain recombines TRBV27 with TRBJ2-7; D remains ambiguous. Trimming took 1 base from V and 2 from J, leaving 18 bases between them. This CDR3 is 17 amino acids long. Germline lookup yields CDR1 MNHEY and CDR2 SMNVEV (reference sequence). The CDR3 loop is CASSLLVGASKAYEQYF. In DNA form, the CDR3 reads TGTGCCAGCAGTTTATTGGTTGGAGCCAGCAAAGCCTACGAGCAGTACTTC.

The rearrangement links TRBV7-9 to TRBJ2-2; 12 nucleotides agree with TRBD1. This CDR3 region has 16 residues. The trim removed 5 bases at V and 4 bases at J, leaving 5 bases unmatched. Germline CDR1 is SEHNR and CDR2 is FQNEAQ (reference sequence). The CDR3 loop reads CASSPGDRGLTGELFF. CDR3 DNA: TGTGCCAGCAGCCCCGGGGACAGGGGGCTCACCGGGGAGCTGTTTTTT.

In this sample, this clone turned up once. The rearrangement joins TRBV15 to TRBJ1-2, with 9 bases aligning to TRBD1. The CDR3 sequence is 13 residues long. V lost 5 bases and J lost 7; bases outside the gene matches: 5. Germline CDR1 reads LNHNV; CDR2 reads YYDKDF (reference sequence). The CDR3 coding sequence is TGTGCCACCAGCTACCGGGACAGGGTTGGCTACACCTTC. It yields the protein CATSYRDRVGYTF.

The gene calls are TRBV5-8 and TRBJ2-4, with TRBD2 matching over 12 bases. The trim removed 4 bases at V and 5 bases at J, leaving 7 bases unmatched. CDR1 and CDR2 (germline): SGHTS, YDEGEE. The CDR3 has 16 residues. The CDR3 DNA reads TGTGCCAGCAGCAAAACTAGCGGGAGGAGGCAAAACATTCAGTACTTC. Residues: CASSKTSGRRQNIQYF.

The CDR3 is CASSLREENTEAFF. The CDR3 DNA is TGTGCCAGCAGCTTACGGGAAGAGAACACTGAAGCTTTCTTT. V and J are TRBV7-9 and TRBJ1-1, with D unresolved. V was cut by 2 bases and J by 1 base, with 8 bases left in between. The CDR3 runs to 14 residues. Germline-derived CDR1 and CDR2 are SEHNR and FQNEAQ (reference sequence).

The J gene is TRBJ2-3, the V gene TRBV10-2, with 7 bases lining up with TRBD2. CDR3 size: 15 residues. V lost 8 bases, J lost 3 bases, and 11 bases stayed unmatched. The germline CDR1 and CDR2 sequences are WSHSY and SAAADI. CDR3 nucleotides: TGCGCCAGCGACTCCGCGGGAGTCTGGACAGATACGCAGTATTTT. Translation gives CASDSAGVWTDTQYF.

The J gene is TRBJ2-5, the V gene TRBV13; TRBD2 matches at 10 bases. V shed 0 bases and J 5 bases; nucleotides not matched to a gene: 3. This CDR3 is 15 amino acids long. Per germline, CDR1 PRHDT and CDR2 FYEKMQ (reference sequence). CDR3 sequence: CASSLGTSGAETQYF. CDR3 nucleotide sequence: TGTGCCAGCAGCTTAGGTACTAGCGGGGCGGAGACCCAGTACTTC.

In its sample, this clone was seen a few times. The chain recombines TRBV5-1 with TRBJ2-5; TRBD2 is a possible D gene (7 bases). CDR3 length equals 14 residues. CDR1 and CDR2 from the germline V gene are SGHRS and YFSETQ. The V end lost 3 bases, the J end lost 1 base, and 10 bases lay between the germline ends. Here the CDR3 reads CASSWAGAQETQYF. The CDR3 DNA is TGCGCCAGCAGCTGGGCGGGGGCCCAAGAGACCCAGTACTTC.

The chain is built from TRBV6-6 and TRBJ1-5, with unresolved D. Germline CDR1 MNHNY, CDR2 SVGAGI (reference sequence). The V gene lost 4 bases and the J gene lost 5 bases, with 3 bases spanning the gap. The CDR3 has 11 amino acids. CDR3 protein: CASSSDQPQHF. The CDR3 DNA sequence: TGTGCCAGCAGTTCGGATCAGCCCCAGCATTTT.

The chain recombines TRBV5-4 with TRBJ1-1, with D perhaps matching TRBD1 (6 bases). The V end lost 5 bases, the J end lost 4 bases, and 18 bases lay between the germline ends. There are 15 residues in the CDR3. The germline gives CDR1 SGHNT, CDR2 YYREEE (reference sequence). CDR3: CASRPDTGMSTEAFF. Written as DNA, the CDR3 is TGTGCCAGCAGACCCGATACAGGGATGAGCACTGAAGCTTTCTTT.

The rearrangement links TRBV19 to TRBJ1-2; no definite D call. CDR3 length: 12 residues. Deletions cut 3 bases from V and 8 bases from J, with 10 bases between. Germline V gives CDR1 LNHDA, CDR2 SQIVND (reference sequence). The CDR3 spells CASSMQELGYTF. The CDR3 bases are TGTGCCAGTAGTATGCAAGAACTGGGCTACACCTTC.

The rearrangement joins TRBV10-3 to TRBJ2-5, with no clear D. CDR3 length: 15 residues. The germline V gene has CDR1 ENHRY and CDR2 SYGVKD. Between the trimmed V and J ends, which lost 0 bases and 4 bases, there was a span of 12 bases. The CDR3 DNA sequence: TGTGCCATCAGTGAGTCGAGCGACCCCGCAGAGACCCAGTACTTC. This translates into CAISESSDPAETQYF.

The V call is TRBV4-1, the J call TRBJ1-6; TRBD1 might be the D (6 bases). CDR3 length: 16 amino acids. Germline V gene lookup returns CDR1 MGHRA and CDR2 YSYEKL. Trimming cost V 0 bases and J 0 bases, with 6 bases left between them. CDR3 sequence reads: CASSQEQGSYNSPLHF. The CDR3 bases are TGCGCCAGCAGCCAAGAACAGGGCTCCTATAATTCACCCCTCCACTTT.

The chain uses TRBV27 and TRBJ1-1; perhaps TRBD1 as D (6 bases). CDR1 MNHEY and CDR2 SMNVEV come from the germline V gene (reference sequence). This CDR3 has 18 residues. V was clipped by 5 bases and J by 5 bases, with 27 bases between them. The CDR3, as DNA: TGTGCCAGCAGTCGGGACTCGGGGGGCCTACCTCCCCGGACTGAAGCTTTCTTT. Protein: CASSRDSGGLPPRTEAFF.

Remarks on this clone: The junction does not match germline at one end; this may be a read error. The V and J genes are TRBV7-2 and TRBJ2-7; a weak D match, TRBD2 (6 bases). The germline V gene has CDR1 SGHTA and CDR2 FQGNSA. The length of the CDR3 is 17 residues. The CDR3 reads CAGSLRVSAGNLYEQYF. The CDR3 nucleotides read TGTGCCGGCAGCTTAAGGGTGTCGGCGGGAAACCTCTACGAGCAGTACTTC.

The V gene is TRBV6-5, the J gene TRBJ2-5; D may be TRBD1 (5 bases). The assigned J gene may be wrong: the sequence end matches TRBJ2-7 better. Germline lookup yields CDR1 MNHEY and CDR2 SVGAGI. The CDR3 covers 14 residues. DNA of the CDR3: TGTGCCAGCAGTGGTAGGGGCGAACCCTACGAGCAGTACTTC. Translated, it gives CASSGRGEPYEQYF.

This clone has only one observation. The genes are TRBV2 and TRBJ2-7; 15 bases line up with TRBD2. Germline loops: CDR1 SNHLY, CDR2 FYNNEI. V dropped 7 bases and J dropped 7; count of bases not matched to a gene: 5. The CDR3 contains 14 residues. CDR3 nucleotide sequence: TGTGCCAGCACCGGACTAGCGGGAGGGGGTGAGCAGTACTTC. Translation: CASTGLAGGGEQYF.

The chain uses TRBV11-2 and TRBJ2-7; D is unresolved. V gave up 6 bases and J gave up 3 bases, with 12 bases separating them. Per germline, CDR1 SGHAT and CDR2 FQNNGV. This CDR3 has 13 amino acids. This CDR3 reads CASRHITDYEQYF. The CDR3 coding sequence is TGTGCCAGCAGACACATAACAGACTACGAGCAGTACTTC. Full variable domain (missing parts from reference TRBV11-2 and TRBJ2-7): EAGVAQSPRYKIIEKRQSVAFWCNPISGHATLYWYQQILGQGPKLLIQFQNNGVVDDSQLPKDRFSAERLKGVDSTLKIQPAKLEDSAVYLCASRHITDYEQYFGPGTRLTVT.

The J gene is TRBJ2-3, the V gene TRBV9, with TRBD2 identical over 16 bases. Germline CDR1 is SGDLS and CDR2 is YYNGEE. The ends lost 4 bases at V and 0 bases at J; junction bases unmatched: 5. The CDR3 covers 18 residues. CDR3 sequence (DNA): TGTGCCAGCAGCTACGGGACTAGCGGGAGGGAGAGCACAGATACGCAGTATTTT. It specifies CASSYGTSGRESTDTQYF.

The chain uses TRBV19 and TRBJ2-5, with a tentative D call TRBD2 (5 bases). The germline V gene has CDR1 LNHDA and CDR2 SQIVND (reference sequence). The CDR3 contains 11 residues. V was trimmed by 10 bases and J by 2 bases, leaving 8 bases between them. As DNA, the CDR3 is TGTGCCACCGGAGGACAAGAGACCCAGTACTTC. The encoded protein is CATGGQETQYF.

The chain joins TRBV5-8 to TRBJ2-3; 11 bases line up with TRBD2. CDR3 length: 17 amino acids. V shed 4 bases, J shed 3 bases, and the junction held 10 bases outside the gene matches. Germline V gene data show CDR1 as SGHTS and CDR2 as YDEGEE. CDR3 in amino acids: CASSPRLAGSRTDTQYF. CDR3 sequence (DNA): TGTGCCAGCAGCCCACGACTAGCGGGATCTCGTACAGATACGCAGTATTTT.

Concerning this clone: The junction differs from germline at one of its ends, possibly a read error. The V gene is TRBV15, the J gene TRBJ2-5, with D hard to call. The CDR3 sequence is 13 residues long. CDR1 is LNHNV, CDR2 YYDKDF, per germline (reference sequence). The CDR3 nucleotides are TGTGCCACGCCCGTGGGTGGGCAAGAAACCCAGTACTTC. This codes for CATPVGGQETQYF.

V and J are TRBV19 and TRBJ2-4; D ambiguous. In germline, CDR1 is LNHDA, CDR2 SQIVND (reference sequence). V lost 3 bases, J lost 3 bases, and 18 bases lay in between. CDR3 length equals 17 residues. CDR3 nucleotide sequence: TGTGCCAGTAGTATTTCGGCAAGTGACGGCGGCAAAAACATTCAGTACTTC. Translation gives CASSISASDGGKNIQYF.

V is TRBV6-6 and J is TRBJ1-2; D is possibly TRBD1 (5 bases). The V gene's germline CDR1 is MNHNY and CDR2 SVGAGI (reference sequence). The length of the CDR3 is 15 residues. The CDR3 is CGHSAGVSQGYGYTF. The CDR3 DNA is TGTGGTCATTCGGCGGGGGTGTCCCAGGGCTATGGCTACACCTTC.

Details on this clone: At one boundary the junction diverges from the germline segment, which might be a read error. This chain links TRBV7-9 with TRBJ2-1; no firm D call. This CDR3 has 11 amino acids. Germline CDR1 reads SEHNR; CDR2 reads FQNEAQ (reference sequence). CDR3 sequence reads: CSSSFGVEQFF. Here the CDR3 DNA reads TGTTCCAGCAGCTTCGGAGTTGAGCAGTTCTTC.

The chain joins TRBV18 to TRBJ2-6, with 7 bases lining up with TRBD2. The ends lost 2 bases at V and 0 bases at J; junction bases unmatched: 10. This CDR3 spans 19 amino acids. The germline gives CDR1 KGHSH, CDR2 LQKENI. The CDR3 reads CASSPIRGEGTSGANVLTF. DNA of the CDR3: TGTGCCAGCTCACCAATTCGGGGGGAAGGAACCTCTGGGGCCAACGTCCTGACTTTC.

This clone appeared a single time. This rearrangement joins TRBV19 to TRBJ1-5; tentative D call: TRBD1 (5 bases). Looked up from germline, CDR1 is LNHDA and CDR2 is SQIVND (reference sequence). The CDR3 runs 13 residues. V was clipped by 10 bases and J by 3 bases, with 13 bases between them. The CDR3 loop is CATSWDYNQPQHF. CDR3 DNA sequence: TGTGCCACTTCCTGGGACTACAATCAGCCCCAGCATTTT.